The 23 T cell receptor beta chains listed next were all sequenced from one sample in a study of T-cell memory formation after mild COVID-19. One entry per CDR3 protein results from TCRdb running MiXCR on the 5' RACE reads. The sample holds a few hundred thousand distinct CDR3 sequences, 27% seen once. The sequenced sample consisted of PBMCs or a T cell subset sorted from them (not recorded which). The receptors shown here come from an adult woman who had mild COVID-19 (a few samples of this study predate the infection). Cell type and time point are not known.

DNA of the CDR3: TGTGCCACCCAGGACGCTTTCGGCTACACCTTC. Translating it yields CATQDAFGYTF. The V and J genes are TRBV24-1 and TRBJ1-2; no clear D. V was shortened by 9 bases and J by 8 bases, with 12 bases between the two germline ends. Germline values: CDR1 KGHDR, CDR2 SFDVKD. The CDR3 length is 11 residues.

The CDR3 here is CASGGLAAAYEQYF. Here the CDR3 DNA reads TGTGCCAGCGGGGGACTAGCGGCCGCCTACGAGCAGTACTTC. The chain couples TRBV7-8 to TRBJ2-7, with 11 nucleotides matching TRBD2. Germline V gene data show CDR1 as SGHVS and CDR2 as FQNEAQ. This CDR3 spans 14 amino acids. The V gene end was trimmed by 8 bases and the J gene end by 2 bases; junction bases not matched to a gene: 5.

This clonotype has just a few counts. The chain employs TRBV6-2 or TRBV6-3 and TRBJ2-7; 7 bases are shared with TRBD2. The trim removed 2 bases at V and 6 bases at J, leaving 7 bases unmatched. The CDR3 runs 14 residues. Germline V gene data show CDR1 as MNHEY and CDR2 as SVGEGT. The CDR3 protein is CASSYGGSIAEQYF. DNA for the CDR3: TGTGCCAGCAGTTACGGCGGGAGTATAGCCGAGCAGTACTTC.

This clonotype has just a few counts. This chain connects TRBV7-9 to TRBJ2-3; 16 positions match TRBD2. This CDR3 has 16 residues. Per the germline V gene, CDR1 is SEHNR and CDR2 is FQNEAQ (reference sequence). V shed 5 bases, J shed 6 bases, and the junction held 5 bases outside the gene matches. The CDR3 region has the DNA TGTGCCAGCAGCGCGGGACTAGCGGGGGGGCCGGATACGCAGTATTTT. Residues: CASSAGLAGGPDTQYF.

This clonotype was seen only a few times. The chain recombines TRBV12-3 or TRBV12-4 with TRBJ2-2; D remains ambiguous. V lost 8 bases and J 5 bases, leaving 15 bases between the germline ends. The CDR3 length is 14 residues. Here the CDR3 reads CASHVSLGTGELFF. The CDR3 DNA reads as TGTGCCAGCCACGTCTCCCTAGGGACCGGGGAGCTGTTTTTT.

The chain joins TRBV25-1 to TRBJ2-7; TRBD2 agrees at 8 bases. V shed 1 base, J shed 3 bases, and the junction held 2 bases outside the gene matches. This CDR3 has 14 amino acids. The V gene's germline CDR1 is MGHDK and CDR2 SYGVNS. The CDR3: CASSESAGDYEQYF. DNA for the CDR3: TGTGCCAGCAGTGAATCAGCGGGGGACTACGAGCAGTACTTC.

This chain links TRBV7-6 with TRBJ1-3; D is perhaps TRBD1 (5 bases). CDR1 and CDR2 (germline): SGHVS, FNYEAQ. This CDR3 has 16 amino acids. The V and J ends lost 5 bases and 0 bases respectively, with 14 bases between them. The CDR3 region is CASSVGTAISGNTIYF. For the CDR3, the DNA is TGTGCCAGCAGCGTAGGGACGGCTATCTCTGGAAACACCATATATTTT.

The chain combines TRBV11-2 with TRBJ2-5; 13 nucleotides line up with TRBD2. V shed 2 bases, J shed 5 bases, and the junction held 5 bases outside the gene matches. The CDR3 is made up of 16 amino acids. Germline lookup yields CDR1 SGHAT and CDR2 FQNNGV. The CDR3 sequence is CASSLSLAGGWETQYF. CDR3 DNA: TGTGCCAGCAGCTTATCACTAGCGGGGGGGTGGGAGACCCAGTACTTC.

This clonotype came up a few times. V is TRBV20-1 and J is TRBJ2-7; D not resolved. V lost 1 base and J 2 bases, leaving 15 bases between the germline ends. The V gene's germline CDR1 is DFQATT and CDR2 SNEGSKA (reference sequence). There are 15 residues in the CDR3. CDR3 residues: CSARVLGEFAYEQYF. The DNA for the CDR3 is TGCAGTGCTAGAGTCCTTGGAGAATTTGCCTACGAGCAGTACTTC.

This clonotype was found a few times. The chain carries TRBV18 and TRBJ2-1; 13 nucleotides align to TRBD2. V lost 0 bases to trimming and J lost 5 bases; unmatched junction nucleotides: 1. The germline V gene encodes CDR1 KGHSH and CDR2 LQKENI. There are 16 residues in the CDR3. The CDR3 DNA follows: TGTGCCAGCTCACCACCCGGACTAGCGGGGGACAATGAGCAGTTCTTC. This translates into CASSPPGLAGDNEQFF.

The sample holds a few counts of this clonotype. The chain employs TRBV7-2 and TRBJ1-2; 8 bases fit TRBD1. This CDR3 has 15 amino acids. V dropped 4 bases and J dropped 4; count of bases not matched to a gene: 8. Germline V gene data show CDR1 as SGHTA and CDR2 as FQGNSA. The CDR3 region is CASSSGQGRGYGYTF. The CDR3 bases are TGTGCCAGCAGCTCCGGACAGGGCAGAGGCTATGGCTACACCTTC. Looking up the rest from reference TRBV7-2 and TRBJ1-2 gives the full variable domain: GAGVSQSPSNKVTEKGKDVELRCDPISGHTALYWYRQSLGQGLEFLIYFQGNSAPDKSGLPSDRFSAERTGGSVSTLTIQRTQQEDSAVYLCASSSGQGRGYGYTFGSGTRLTVV.

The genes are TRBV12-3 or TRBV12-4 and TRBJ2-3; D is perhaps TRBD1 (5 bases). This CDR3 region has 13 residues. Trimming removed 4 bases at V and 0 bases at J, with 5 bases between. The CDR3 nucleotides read TGTGCCAGCAGTTACAGGAGCACAGATACGCAGTATTTT. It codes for CASSYRSTDTQYF.

The CDR3 here is CSTAPLGQVWPNSPLHF. Here the CDR3 DNA reads TGCAGTACCGCACCACTCGGACAGGTCTGGCCTAATTCACCCCTCCACTTT. This chain uses TRBV20-1 with TRBJ1-6, with TRBD1 matching 7 bases. Germline-derived CDR1 and CDR2 are DFQATT and SNEGSKA (reference sequence). This CDR3 is 17 amino acids long. Germline trimming cut 8 bases from V and 6 bases from J; bases unmatched to any gene: 19.

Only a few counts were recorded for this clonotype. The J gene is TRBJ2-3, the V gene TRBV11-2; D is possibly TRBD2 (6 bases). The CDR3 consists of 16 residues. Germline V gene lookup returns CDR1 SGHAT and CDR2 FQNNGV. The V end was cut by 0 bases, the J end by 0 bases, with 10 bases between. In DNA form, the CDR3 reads TGTGCCAGCAGCTTAGATCCAGCGGGTAGCACAGATACGCAGTATTTT. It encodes CASSLDPAGSTDTQYF.

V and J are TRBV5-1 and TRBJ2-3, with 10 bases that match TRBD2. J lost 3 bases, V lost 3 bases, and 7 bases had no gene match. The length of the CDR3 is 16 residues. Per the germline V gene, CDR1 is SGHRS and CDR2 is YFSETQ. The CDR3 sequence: CASSSEGSGGTDTQYF. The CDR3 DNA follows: TGCGCCAGCAGCTCGGAGGGTAGCGGGGGGACAGATACGCAGTATTTT.

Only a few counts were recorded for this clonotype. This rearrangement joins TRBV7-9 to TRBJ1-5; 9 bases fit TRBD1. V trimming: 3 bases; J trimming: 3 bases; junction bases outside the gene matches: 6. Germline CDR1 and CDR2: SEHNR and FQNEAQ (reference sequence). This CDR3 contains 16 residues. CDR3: CASSLTGTGYNQPQHF. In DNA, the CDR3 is TGTGCCAGCAGCTTGACCGGGACAGGGTACAATCAGCCCCAGCATTTT.

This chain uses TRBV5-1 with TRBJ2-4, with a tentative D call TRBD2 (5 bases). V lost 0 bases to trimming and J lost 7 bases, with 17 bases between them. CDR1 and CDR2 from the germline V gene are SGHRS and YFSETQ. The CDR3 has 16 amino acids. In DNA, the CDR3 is TGCGCCAGCAGCTTGGTGCCGTTTCCGGGGAGTAACATTCAGTACTTC. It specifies CASSLVPFPGSNIQYF.

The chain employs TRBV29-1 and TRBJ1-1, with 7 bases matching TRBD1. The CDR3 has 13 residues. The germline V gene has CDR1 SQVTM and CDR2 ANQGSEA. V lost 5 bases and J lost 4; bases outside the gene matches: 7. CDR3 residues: CSVSGQEGTEAFF. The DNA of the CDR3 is TGCAGCGTTTCCGGACAGGAGGGCACTGAAGCTTTCTTT.

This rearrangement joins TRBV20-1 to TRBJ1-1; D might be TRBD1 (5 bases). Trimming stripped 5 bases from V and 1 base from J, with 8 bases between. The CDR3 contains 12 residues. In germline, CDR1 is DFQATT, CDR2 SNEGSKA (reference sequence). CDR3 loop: CSAGDWNTEAFF. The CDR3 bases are TGCAGTGCTGGGGACTGGAACACTGAAGCTTTCTTT.

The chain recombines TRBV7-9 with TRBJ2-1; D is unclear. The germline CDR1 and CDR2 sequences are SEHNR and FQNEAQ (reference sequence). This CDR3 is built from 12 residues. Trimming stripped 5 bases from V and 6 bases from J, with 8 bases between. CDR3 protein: CASSPRTNEQFF. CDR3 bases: TGTGCCAGCAGCCCTAGGACCAATGAGCAGTTCTTC. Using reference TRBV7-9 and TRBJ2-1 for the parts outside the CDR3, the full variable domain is DTGVSQNPRHKITKRGQNVTFRCDPISEHNRLYWYRQTLGQGPEFLTYFQNEAQLEKSRLLSDRFSAERPKGSFSTLEIQRTEQGDSAMYLCASSPRTNEQFFGPGTRLTVL.

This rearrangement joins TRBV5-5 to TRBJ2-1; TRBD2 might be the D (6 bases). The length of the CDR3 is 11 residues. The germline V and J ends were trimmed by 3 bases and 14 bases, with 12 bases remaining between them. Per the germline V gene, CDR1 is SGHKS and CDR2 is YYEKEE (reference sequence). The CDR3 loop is CASSSTGGKFF. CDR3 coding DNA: TGTGCCAGCAGCTCAACCGGGGGAAAGTTCTTC.

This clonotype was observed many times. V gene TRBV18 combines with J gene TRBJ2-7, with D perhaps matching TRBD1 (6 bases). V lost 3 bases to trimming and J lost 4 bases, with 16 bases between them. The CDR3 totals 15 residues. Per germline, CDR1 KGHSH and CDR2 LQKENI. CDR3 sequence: CASSPAVSGAYEQYF. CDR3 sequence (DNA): TGTGCCAGCTCACCGGCAGTCTCAGGGGCTTACGAGCAGTACTTC.

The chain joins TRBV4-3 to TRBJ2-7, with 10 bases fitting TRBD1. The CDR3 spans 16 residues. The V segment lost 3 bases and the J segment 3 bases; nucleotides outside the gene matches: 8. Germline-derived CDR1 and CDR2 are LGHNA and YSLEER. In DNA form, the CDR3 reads TGCGCCAGCAGCCACGGGACCCGGGACAGGGGCTACGAGCAGTACTTC. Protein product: CASSHGTRDRGYEQYF.